This T cell receptor (beta chain) was found in a study of regulatory T cells in long-lasting Graves disease. CDR3 length: 14 amino acids. With 5 bases clipped from V and 4 bases from J, the junction kept 5 bases outside the gene matches. Whole-study results and caveats: Fewer public clonotypes were shared by new patients (around 990) than by persistent patients (roughly 2,600).

According to the study, TCR beta libraries were built with iRepertoire HTBI primers and CDR3-region Arm-PCR. From the multiplex PCR reads, TCRdb called clonotypes with MiXCR, one entry per CDR3 protein. The sample shows around 450,000 distinct CDR3 sequences, 20% to 25% of them seen only once. A remark on this clonotype: Antigen: not known.

Time point: persistent/refractory GD, antithyroid drugs over 5 years with positive TRAb. TCR sequences were obtained from RNA taken from PBMCs. The sequence derives from a female donor with Graves disease. The specimen was peripheral blood mononuclear cells (PBMCs), collected when the disease was refractory, from a patient treated with antithyroid drugs. The V call is TRBV12-3 or TRBV12-4, the J call TRBJ1-2; TRBD1 agrees at 9 bases. DNA for the CDR3: TGTGCCAGCAGTCGGGGGACAGGGATCTATGGCTACACCTTC. This codes for CASSRGTGIYGYTF.